One sample yielded the 29 T cell receptor beta chains listed below, sequenced in a study of cytomegalovirus exposure and HLA in healthy donors. Method: immunoSEQ multiplex PCR; TCRdb's copy keeps in-frame clones and lacks some. The sample lists approximately 300,000 clones, approximately 90% occurring once. The sample comprised PBMCs. The receptors stem from a woman younger than 30 in good health and CMV-seronegative.

This chain connects TRBV27 to TRBJ1-5; no clear D gene. V was pared by 3 bases and J by 0 bases, with 6 bases between. The germline CDR1 and CDR2 sequences are MNHEY and SMNVEV (reference sequence). The CDR3 covers 14 residues. Here the CDR3 reads CASSFLYSNQPQHF. DNA for the CDR3: TGTGCCAGCAGTTTCCTCTATAGCAATCAGCCCCAGCATTTT.

The chain couples TRBV19 to TRBJ2-7; 9 nucleotides agree with TRBD1. Germline CDR1 LNHDA, CDR2 SQIVND (reference sequence). V dropped 1 base and J dropped 1; count of bases not matched to a gene: 5. The CDR3 is 16 amino acids. For the CDR3, the DNA is TGTGCCAGTAGTATAGTGGGGACAGGGTTTTCCTACGAGCAGTACTTC. Translation gives CASSIVGTGFSYEQYF.

The genes are TRBV9 and TRBJ2-7; a weak D match, TRBD2 (6 bases). The V end lost 4 bases, the J end lost 0 bases, and 11 bases lay between the germline ends. This CDR3 region has 14 residues. Looked up from germline, CDR1 is SGDLS and CDR2 is YYNGEE. The CDR3 loop reads CASSPGLYSYEQYF. CDR3 coding DNA: TGTGCCAGCAGCCCGGGACTTTACTCCTACGAGCAGTACTTC.

The chain joins TRBV28 to TRBJ2-7; TRBD1 might be the D (5 bases). The germline gives CDR1 MDHEN, CDR2 SYDVKM. The CDR3 extends over 13 amino acids. V dropped 8 bases and J dropped 2 bases, with 13 bases sitting between them. Here the CDR3 reads CASSDRLAYEQYF. The CDR3 region has the DNA TGTGCCAGCTCTGACAGACTTGCCTACGAGCAGTACTTC. The full variable domain, rest sourced from reference TRBV28 and TRBJ2-7, is DVKVTQSSRYLVKRTGEKVFLECVQDMDHENMFWYRQDPGLGLRLIYFSYDVKMKEKGDIPEGYSVSREKKERFSLILESASTNQTSMYLCASSDRLAYEQYFGPGTRLTVT.

The gene calls are TRBV7-2 and TRBJ2-7; TRBD2 aligns across 12 bases. V shed 5 bases, J shed 2 bases, and the junction held 4 bases outside the gene matches. Germline V gene sequence: CDR1 SGHTA, CDR2 FQGNSA. This CDR3 spans 15 amino acids. CDR3 sequence (DNA): TGTGCCAGCAGCAGCCTAGCGGGGGGGGCCTACGAGCAGTACTTC. Its translation: CASSSLAGGAYEQYF. Together with reference TRBV7-2 and TRBJ2-7, the CDR3 gives the full variable domain: GAGVSQSPSNKVTEKGKDVELRCDPISGHTALYWYRQSLGQGLEFLIYFQGNSAPDKSGLPSDRFSAERTGGSVSTLTIQRTQQEDSAVYLCASSSLAGGAYEQYFGPGTRLTVT.

In this sample, this clone turned up once. This chain links TRBV18 with TRBJ1-2, with TRBD1 identical over 7 bases. After removal of 3 bases from V and 2 bases from J, the junction contained 6 bases not matched to a gene. The CDR3 loop spans 15 amino acids. Germline V CDR1 and CDR2: KGHSH, LQKENI. The CDR3 nucleotides read TGTGCCAGCTCACCGGACACCAGGGGGAACTATGGCTACACCTTC. This gives the protein CASSPDTRGNYGYTF.

The chain has TRBV18 and TRBJ2-2, with a weak D call TRBD1 (6 bases). CDR1 is KGHSH, CDR2 LQKENI, per germline. The V end lost 3 bases, the J end lost 10 bases, and 9 bases lay between the germline ends. The length of the CDR3 is 12 residues. This CDR3 reads CASSPRQEELFF. The CDR3 DNA reads TGTGCCAGCTCACCTCGACAGGAGGAGCTGTTTTTT.

The chain links TRBV5-6 to TRBJ1-2; 7 positions match TRBD1. The junction had 7 bases not matched to a gene; V was cut back by 4 bases and J by 7 bases. The CDR3 is made up of 13 amino acids. The germline V gene has CDR1 SGHDT and CDR2 YYEEEE. CDR3 sequence reads: CASSLDRDRGYTF. For the CDR3, the DNA is TGTGCCAGCAGCCTAGACAGGGACCGTGGCTACACCTTC.

This chain connects TRBV28 to TRBJ2-3; D is unresolved. Germline values: CDR1 MDHEN, CDR2 SYDVKM. This CDR3 comprises 13 residues. The V end was cut by 3 bases, the J end by 0 bases, with 4 bases between. The CDR3 spells CASSFRSTDTQYF. The CDR3 bases are TGTGCCAGCAGTTTCAGAAGCACAGATACGCAGTATTTT.

The CDR3 sequence: CASSFEAGNQPQHF. The CDR3, as DNA: TGTGCCAGCAGTTTTGAGGCAGGCAATCAGCCCCAGCATTTT. The chain couples TRBV28 to TRBJ1-5; D call uncertain. The germline V gene encodes CDR1 MDHEN and CDR2 SYDVKM. CDR3 length: 14 residues. Trimming removed 3 bases from V and 2 bases from J, with 8 bases in between. The full variable domain, with the rest looked up from reference TRBV28 and TRBJ1-5, is DVKVTQSSRYLVKRTGEKVFLECVQDMDHENMFWYRQDPGLGLRLIYFSYDVKMKEKGDIPEGYSVSREKKERFSLILESASTNQTSMYLCASSFEAGNQPQHFGDGTRLSIL.

V and J are TRBV5-1 and TRBJ1-1; 8 bases line up with TRBD1. Germline V gene lookup returns CDR1 SGHRS and CDR2 YFSETQ. J lost 0 bases, V lost 3 bases, and 10 bases had no gene match. The CDR3 totals 17 residues. Here the CDR3 reads CASSSPTGDAMNTEAFF. The CDR3 DNA is TGCGCCAGCAGCTCGCCGACAGGGGACGCCATGAACACTGAAGCTTTCTTT.

Here the CDR3 reads CSAPGNTEAFF. The CDR3 DNA sequence: TGCAGTGCTCCGGGGAACACTGAAGCTTTCTTT. This chain joins TRBV20-1 and TRBJ1-1; no firm D call. The V and J ends lost 5 bases and 1 base respectively, with 5 bases between them. There are 11 residues in the CDR3. CDR1 and CDR2 from the germline V gene are DFQATT and SNEGSKA (reference sequence).

The chain links TRBV18 to TRBJ2-2; 8 bases align to TRBD2. The CDR3 is made up of 16 amino acids. From germline, CDR1 is KGHSH and CDR2 LQKENI. The V and J ends lost 2 bases and 6 bases, in that order; junction bases with no gene match: 8. CDR3 nucleotide sequence: TGTGCCAGCTCACCAATAAGCGGGAGAGATGCCGGGGAGCTGTTTTTT. Its protein is CASSPISGRDAGELFF.

The CDR3 DNA sequence: TGTGCCAGCAGCTTAGATCAGAACACTGAAGCTTTCTTT. It codes for CASSLDQNTEAFF. The V call is TRBV7-7, the J call TRBJ1-1; D unclear. The ends were cut back, 1 base at V and 1 base at J, with 4 bases in the middle. The CDR3 is 13 residues long. The germline V gene has CDR1 SSHAT and CDR2 FNYEAQ (reference sequence).

The gene calls are TRBV5-3 and TRBJ2-1; possible D gene TRBD2, 5 bases. TRBV5-3 is marked as an open reading frame, function uncertain. V shed 0 bases and J shed 0 bases, with 13 bases lying between them. The CDR3 sequence is 17 residues long. CDR3 DNA: TGTGCCAGAAGCTTGGTTAGCGTAGGCCGCTCCTACAATGAGCAGTTCTTC. Amino acid sequence: CARSLVSVGRSYNEQFF.

This chain links TRBV10-3 with TRBJ2-1, with D possibly being TRBD2 (6 bases). Germline V CDR1 and CDR2: ENHRY, SYGVKD. V lost 10 bases, J lost 7 bases, and 20 bases lay in between. This CDR3 region has 14 residues. CDR3 sequence reads: CATDAREHGNEQFF. Here the CDR3 DNA reads TGTGCCACCGACGCCCGGGAGCATGGAAATGAGCAGTTCTTC.

This clone has only a few counts. The chain recombines TRBV7-2 with TRBJ2-7, with D maybe TRBD2 (5 bases). Trimming pared 5 bases from V and 0 bases from J, leaving 20 bases between. Germline V CDR1 and CDR2: SGHTA, FQGNSA. The CDR3 consists of 17 residues. The CDR3 DNA reads TGTGCCAGCAGCCCTCAGCGGTACTTAAATTTCTCCTACGAGCAGTACTTC. Protein product: CASSPQRYLNFSYEQYF.

The chain carries TRBV6-1 and TRBJ2-5, with a tentative D call TRBD1 (5 bases). CDR3 length equals 15 residues. V gave up 6 bases and J gave up 0 bases, with 14 bases separating them. Germline V lookup: CDR1 MNHNS, CDR2 SASEGT. Here the CDR3 DNA reads TGTGCCAGCAGGAGTGACAGTTGGTACCAAGAGACCCAGTACTTC. Amino acid sequence: CASRSDSWYQETQYF.

The chain is built from TRBV18 and TRBJ1-1; D possibly corresponds to TRBD1 (6 bases). CDR1 KGHSH and CDR2 LQKENI come from the germline V gene. The V gene lost 5 bases and the J gene lost 3 bases, with 13 bases spanning the gap. The CDR3 contains 14 residues. The CDR3 sequence: CASSWGTLHTEAFF. As DNA, the CDR3 is TGTGCCAGCTCATGGGGGACACTCCACACTGAAGCTTTCTTT.

The genes are TRBV5-4 and TRBJ2-2; 11 nucleotides match TRBD1. The CDR3 has 15 amino acids. V lost 2 bases, J lost 7 bases, and 4 bases stayed unmatched. Looked up from germline, CDR1 is SGHNT and CDR2 is YYREEE (reference sequence). CDR3 sequence: CASSFGTGGVGELFF. The CDR3 DNA sequence: TGTGCCAGCAGCTTCGGGACAGGGGGGGTCGGGGAGCTGTTTTTT. The whole variable domain, remainder taken from reference TRBV5-4 and TRBJ2-2, is ETGVTQSPTHLIKTRGQQVTLRCSSQSGHNTVSWYQQALGQGPQFIFQYYREEENGRGNFPPRFSGLQFPNYSSELNVNALELDDSALYLCASSFGTGGVGELFFGEGSRLTVL.

The gene calls are TRBV7-2 and TRBJ1-2; no firm D call. Germline CDR1 reads SGHTA; CDR2 reads FQGNSA. The CDR3 covers 14 residues. Between the trimmed V and J ends, which lost 4 bases and 4 bases, there was a span of 13 bases. In nucleotides, the CDR3 is TGTGCCAGCAGCTCCGGGCTTGCGGGCTATGGCTACACCTTC. It encodes CASSSGLAGYGYTF.

This chain joins TRBV19 and TRBJ2-3; tentative D call: TRBD2 (5 bases). Trimming pared 3 bases from V and 3 bases from J, leaving 13 bases between. This CDR3 spans 15 amino acids. In germline, CDR1 is LNHDA, CDR2 SQIVND (reference sequence). The CDR3, as DNA: TGTGCCAGTAGTATGATGGAGGACCAAACAGATACGCAGTATTTT. Amino acid sequence: CASSMMEDQTDTQYF.

This clone was detected a few times. The chain carries TRBV6-5 and TRBJ1-2, with 8 bases lining up with TRBD1. J gave up 8 bases and V 5 bases, and 7 bases lay outside the gene matches. The CDR3 covers 13 residues. Germline V gene lookup returns CDR1 MNHEY and CDR2 SVGAGI. The DNA of the CDR3 is TGTGCCAGCAGTATCGACAGGGGAGGCGGCTACACCTTC. It codes for CASSIDRGGGYTF.

The rearrangement joins TRBV20-1 to TRBJ1-1; D unclear. Trimming removed 5 bases at V and 7 bases at J, with 11 bases between. This CDR3 region has 11 residues. CDR1 is DFQATT and CDR2 is SNEGSKA in the germline V gene (reference sequence). CDR3 DNA: TGCAGTGCTCCCCCGGTTGATGAAGCTTTCTTT. Translated, it gives CSAPPVDEAFF.

The count of this clone is one. The chain links TRBV2 to TRBJ2-5; the D is unclear. CDR1 and CDR2 (germline): SNHLY, FYNNEI. The V end lost 1 base, the J end lost 12 bases, and 15 bases lay between the germline ends. The CDR3 length is 13 residues. Here the CDR3 DNA reads TGTGCCAGCAGTGAAGATGAGGCGGTGAAGGAGTACTTC. Translating gives CASSEDEAVKEYF.

The chain has TRBV30 and TRBJ2-1, with 8 bases lining up with TRBD2. Germline V gene lookup returns CDR1 GTSNPN and CDR2 SVGIG (reference sequence). Germline trimming cut 3 bases from V and 9 bases from J; bases unmatched to any gene: 7. This CDR3 is built from 13 residues. The CDR3 sequence: CAWSASGYGEQFF. As DNA, the CDR3 is TGTGCCTGGAGCGCTAGCGGGTACGGTGAGCAGTTCTTC.

CDR3 nucleotides: TGTGCCAGCAGCCTAAACGCCGCAGGGAACAATGAGCAGTTCTTC. This codes for CASSLNAAGNNEQFF. J is TRBJ2-1 and V is TRBV7-6; tentative D call: TRBD1 (5 bases). The CDR3 extends over 15 amino acids. Germline V lookup: CDR1 SGHVS, CDR2 FNYEAQ. The V and J ends lost 5 bases and 5 bases respectively, with 16 bases between them.

The rearrangement links TRBV15 to TRBJ2-7; D is perhaps TRBD1 (6 bases). There are 12 residues in the CDR3. Germline CDR1 reads LNHNV; CDR2 reads YYDKDF (reference sequence). The ends were cut back, 3 bases at V and 4 bases at J, with 7 bases in the middle. The CDR3 DNA follows: TGTGCCACCAGCAGCCAGGGGTACGAGCAGTACTTC. Its protein is CATSSQGYEQYF.

The rearrangement uses TRBV5-1 and TRBJ2-7; possible D gene TRBD2, 5 bases. Trimming left V 7 bases short and J 7 bases short, with 24 bases between. The CDR3 is 15 amino acids. Germline loops: CDR1 SGHRS, CDR2 YFSETQ. The CDR3 region is CASAGLSDLGWEQYF. The CDR3 nucleotides are TGCGCCAGCGCTGGCCTGTCGGACTTAGGCTGGGAGCAGTACTTC.